These 20 T cell receptor beta chains share one sample of origin, sequenced in a study of T cell responses to AZD1222 COVID-19 vaccine. Measured with immunoSEQ multiplex PCR; TCRdb has only the in-frame clones, and not every one. The table lists about 92,000 clones, roughly 87% of them singletons, with about 6% in the top ten. The sequences come from peripheral blood, collected on day 0 of AZD1222 vaccination. These receptors all stem from an adult in good health.

This chain connects TRBV18 to TRBJ2-1; possible D gene TRBD1, 6 bases. V was pared by 3 bases and J by 2 bases, with 23 bases between. There are 19 residues in the CDR3. Germline V gene data show CDR1 as KGHSH and CDR2 as LQKENI. The CDR3 region has the DNA TGTGCCAGCTCACCCGGGGCAGGGGATCAAACCTCAGCCTACAATGAGCAGTTCTTC. It encodes CASSPGAGDQTSAYNEQFF.

The CDR3 sequence: CASRLAGTGDEKLFF. The CDR3 nucleotides read TGTGCCAGTAGACTAGCCGGGACAGGGGATGAAAAACTGTTTTTT. The gene calls are TRBV19 and TRBJ1-4; 10 nucleotides agree with TRBD1. CDR3 size: 15 residues. Germline CDR1 reads LNHDA; CDR2 reads SQIVND (reference sequence). With 6 bases clipped from V and 6 bases from J, the junction kept 7 bases outside the gene matches.

The chain uses TRBV29-1 and TRBJ2-1, with D tentatively TRBD2 (6 bases). Germline V lookup: CDR1 SQVTM, CDR2 ANQGSEA. The CDR3 runs 16 residues. The germline V and J ends were trimmed by 1 base and 7 bases, with 20 bases remaining between them. The CDR3 here is CSVEGAGGVIENEQFF. CDR3 in DNA: TGCAGCGTTGAAGGAGCCGGGGGAGTCATAGAGAATGAGCAGTTCTTC.

The chain couples TRBV5-1 to TRBJ2-1; 13 nucleotides align to TRBD2. This CDR3 is 15 amino acids long. V was clipped by 4 bases and J by 4 bases; unmatched bases: 2. Germline values: CDR1 SGHRS, CDR2 YFSETQ. CDR3 loop: CASSVTSGRYNEQFF. Here the CDR3 DNA reads TGCGCCAGCAGCGTGACTAGCGGGAGGTACAATGAGCAGTTCTTC.

This clone has only one observation. The chain couples TRBV27 to TRBJ2-1, with a possible D match to TRBD2 (6 bases). The CDR3 totals 13 residues. V lost 5 bases and J lost 10, with 15 bases in between. In germline, CDR1 is MNHEY, CDR2 SMNVEV (reference sequence). The CDR3 loop is CASSEDLAYEQFF. The DNA of the CDR3 is TGTGCCAGCAGTGAAGACCTAGCGTACGAGCAGTTCTTC.

The chain is built from TRBV4-1 and TRBJ2-7; maybe TRBD2 (5 bases). V was clipped by 3 bases and J by 3 bases, with 12 bases between them. The germline gives CDR1 MGHRA, CDR2 YSYEKL. This CDR3 is 14 amino acids long. In nucleotides, the CDR3 is TGCGCCAGCAGCCACCACGACGGACTCTACGAGCAGTACTTC. Translation: CASSHHDGLYEQYF.

The chain has TRBV5-5 and TRBJ2-7; D remains ambiguous. Germline V CDR1 and CDR2: SGHKS, YYEKEE (reference sequence). CDR3 length: 11 residues. With 4 bases removed from V and 2 bases from J, the gap between germline ends came to 4 bases. Here the CDR3 DNA reads TGTGCCAGCAGCCGACCCTACGAGCAGTACTTC. Its protein is CASSRPYEQYF.

The rearrangement joins TRBV28 to TRBJ2-3; no firm D call. V gave up 2 bases and J gave up 1 base, with 4 bases separating them. This CDR3 has 13 residues. Germline values: CDR1 MDHEN, CDR2 SYDVKM. CDR3 in amino acids: CASSLIGTDTQYF. Written as DNA, the CDR3 is TGTGCCAGCAGTTTAATAGGCACAGATACGCAGTATTTT.

This clone was observed a single time. V and J are TRBV19 and TRBJ2-1, with D possibly being TRBD1 (6 bases). In germline, CDR1 is LNHDA, CDR2 SQIVND (reference sequence). This CDR3 region has 15 residues. Trimming took off 3 bases at V and 1 base at J, with 10 bases between the two ends. CDR3 sequence reads: CASSMGQGSYNEQFF. The CDR3 DNA reads TGTGCCAGTAGTATGGGCCAGGGGTCCTACAATGAGCAGTTCTTC.

This chain uses TRBV27 with TRBJ1-1; D remains ambiguous. Germline CDR1 reads MNHEY; CDR2 reads SMNVEV (reference sequence). Trimming stripped 5 bases from V and 1 base from J, with 11 bases between. The CDR3 extends over 14 amino acids. The CDR3 region has the DNA TGTGCCAGCAGTCTAACAGAGGAGAACACTGAAGCTTTCTTT. Its protein is CASSLTEENTEAFF.

This chain connects TRBV28 to TRBJ2-1, with D tentatively TRBD1 or TRBD2 (6 bases each). V shed 6 bases and J shed 10 bases, with 19 bases lying between them. Looked up from germline, CDR1 is MDHEN and CDR2 is SYDVKM. The CDR3 sequence is 14 residues long. The CDR3 nucleotides read TGTGCCAGCAGCCTTTCCACAGGGAGGAGAGAGCAGTTCTTC. This codes for CASSLSTGRREQFF.

V gene TRBV28 combines with J gene TRBJ1-4; 9 bases map to TRBD1. The V gene end was trimmed by 11 bases and the J gene end by 7 bases; junction bases not matched to a gene: 8. This CDR3 contains 13 residues. Germline V gene data show CDR1 as MDHEN and CDR2 as SYDVKM. The CDR3 loop is CAAGGQGFEKLFF. The CDR3 coding sequence is TGTGCCGCGGGAGGACAGGGGTTTGAAAAACTGTTTTTT.

The CDR3 DNA sequence: TGTGCCAGCAGCTTAGCTGGGACAGGGGCTCTCGAGCAGTACTTC. Its translation is CASSLAGTGALEQYF. This rearrangement joins TRBV7-2 to TRBJ2-7, with 10 bases fitting TRBD1. The V segment lost 0 bases and the J segment 6 bases; nucleotides outside the gene matches: 5. The CDR3 extends over 15 amino acids. CDR1 is SGHTA and CDR2 is FQGNSA in the germline V gene.

The chain couples TRBV30 to TRBJ1-3; D uncertain. CDR3 size: 12 residues. The germline gives CDR1 GTSNPN, CDR2 SVGIG (reference sequence). Trimming removed 3 bases at V and 4 bases at J, with 7 bases between. The CDR3 DNA is TGTGCCTGGAGGGGATCCGGAAACACCATATATTTT. Protein: CAWRGSGNTIYF.

The V and J genes are TRBV7-8 and TRBJ2-1; D might be TRBD2 (6 bases). CDR3 size: 16 residues. V was trimmed by 8 bases and J by 3 bases, leaving 20 bases between them. The germline gives CDR1 SGHVS, CDR2 FQNEAQ. The CDR3 DNA follows: TGTGCCAGCTCTAGCCGGCGACTAGTTAGCTACAATGAGCAGTTCTTC. Amino acid sequence: CASSSRRLVSYNEQFF.

The rearrangement links TRBV2 to TRBJ1-2; D uncertain. Trimming shortened V by 7 bases and J by 1 base, and 13 bases separated the two germline ends. This CDR3 comprises 14 residues. Germline loops: CDR1 SNHLY, CDR2 FYNNEI. The CDR3: CASIMDGSNYGYTF. The CDR3 nucleotides read TGTGCCAGCATCATGGACGGTAGTAACTATGGCTACACCTTC.

The chain links TRBV29-1 to TRBJ2-7; TRBD2 is a possible D gene (5 bases). Germline V gives CDR1 SQVTM, CDR2 ANQGSEA. The CDR3 is 13 amino acids. With 3 bases removed from V and 0 bases from J, the gap between germline ends came to 9 bases. This CDR3 reads CSVEEASSYEQYF. The CDR3 region has the DNA TGCAGCGTTGAGGAGGCGAGCTCCTACGAGCAGTACTTC.

The chain recombines TRBV13 with TRBJ2-5, with D uncertain. The V gene lost 4 bases and the J gene lost 4 bases, with 4 bases spanning the gap. This CDR3 is built from 11 residues. From germline, CDR1 is PRHDT and CDR2 FYEKMQ (reference sequence). The CDR3 DNA reads TGTGCCAGCAGCTCCGGAGAGACCCAGTACTTC. Translation gives CASSSGETQYF.

The J gene is TRBJ2-3, the V gene TRBV29-1; TRBD2 is a possible D gene (6 bases). The CDR3 consists of 16 residues. V lost 4 bases and J 8 bases, leaving 25 bases between the germline ends. Germline CDR1 is SQVTM and CDR2 is ANQGSEA. The CDR3 loop is CSVGGFSGLTKGTQYF. CDR3 nucleotides: TGCAGCGTTGGGGGCTTTAGCGGACTCACCAAGGGTACGCAGTATTTT.

The V and J genes are TRBV3-1 (or the pseudogene TRBV3-2) and TRBJ1-1, with D unresolved. The CDR3 sequence is 14 residues long. The V end was cut by 2 bases, the J end by 0 bases, with 7 bases between. Germline loops: CDR1 LGHDT, CDR2 YNNKEL (reference sequence). CDR3 loop: CASSQRTLNTEAFF. The CDR3 bases are TGTGCCAGCAGCCAAAGGACTCTGAACACTGAAGCTTTCTTT.